Each of the 26 T cell receptor beta chains below was sequenced from the same sample in a study of blood T cell repertoires in COVID-19. The data were produced by immunoSEQ multiplex PCR, yet TCRdb's version contains in-frame clones alone and is incomplete. The top ten clones hold roughly 3.1% of a sample with around 350,000 clones, around 87% of them seen once. Material for sequencing was peripheral blood. These TCRs come from a human donor in a cohort sampled during active COVID-19.

The rearrangement links TRBV25-1 to TRBJ1-1; unclear D gene. Germline V gives CDR1 MGHDK, CDR2 SYGVNS. The CDR3 sequence is 15 residues long. V was trimmed by 1 base and J by 1 base, leaving 10 bases between them. The CDR3 DNA sequence: TGTGCCAGCAGTGAATCTGGACTTGAGAACACTGAAGCTTTCTTT. Its translation is CASSESGLENTEAFF.

The count of this clone is one. The V gene is TRBV11-3, the J gene TRBJ1-1, with 7 nucleotides matching TRBD1. Germline V gene sequence: CDR1 SGHNT, CDR2 YENEEA. V lost 5 bases to trimming and J lost 0 bases; unmatched junction nucleotides: 18. CDR3 length: 19 residues. The CDR3, as DNA: TGTGCCAGCAGCCCAGGGGAGAGGAAGGGACAGACAATGAACACTGAAGCTTTCTTT. Translated: CASSPGERKGQTMNTEAFF.

The chain links TRBV7-9 to TRBJ2-5; 8 bases are shared with TRBD2. The CDR3 is 18 residues long. V dropped 0 bases and J dropped 5; count of bases not matched to a gene: 14. Germline loops: CDR1 SEHNR, CDR2 FQNEAQ (reference sequence). CDR3 sequence: CASSLAGAGVIYVETQYF. CDR3 DNA: TGTGCCAGCAGCTTAGCCGGAGCGGGAGTAATATATGTGGAGACCCAGTACTTC.

V and J are TRBV4-1 and TRBJ1-2; no clear D. The CDR3 has 15 amino acids. V lost 0 bases and J 2 bases, leaving 10 bases between the germline ends. Germline V lookup: CDR1 MGHRA, CDR2 YSYEKL. CDR3 region: CASSQDENSNYGYTF. CDR3 sequence (DNA): TGCGCCAGCAGCCAAGATGAAAACAGCAACTATGGCTACACCTTC.

Details on this clone: The sample has other DNA sequences that encode this CDR3 too. The chain joins TRBV19 to TRBJ2-5, with D possibly matching TRBD1 (6 bases). CDR3 length: 14 amino acids. Germline V gives CDR1 LNHDA, CDR2 SQIVND (reference sequence). With 3 bases removed from V and 1 base from J, the gap between germline ends came to 9 bases. The CDR3 nucleotides are TGTGCCAGTAGTATTGGGGGCAGCCAAGAGACCCAGTACTTC. This translates into CASSIGGSQETQYF.

The chain links TRBV2 to TRBJ1-4, with D possibly matching TRBD1 (5 bases). This CDR3 is built from 18 residues. Trimming stripped 2 bases from V and 3 bases from J, with 19 bases between. Germline V gene sequence: CDR1 SNHLY, CDR2 FYNNEI. CDR3 sequence (DNA): TGTGCCAGCAGTGAACCGCGGATCCTGGGGGGGGCTAATGAAAAACTGTTTTTT. The encoded protein is CASSEPRILGGANEKLFF.

The chain couples TRBV7-8 to TRBJ2-2; 7 bases agree with TRBD1. The CDR3 runs 17 residues. J lost 6 bases, V lost 3 bases, and 13 bases had no gene match. Germline V lookup: CDR1 SGHVS, CDR2 FQNEAQ. This CDR3 is CASSFFYWDSGPGELFF. Here the CDR3 DNA reads TGTGCCAGCAGCTTTTTTTACTGGGACAGCGGACCCGGGGAGCTGTTTTTT.

This chain joins TRBV16 and TRBJ2-7, with 9 bases lining up with TRBD1. Germline CDR1 reads KGHSY; CDR2 reads FQNENV. After removal of 3 bases from V and 4 bases from J, the junction contained 10 bases not matched to a gene. The CDR3 sequence is 16 residues long. The CDR3: CASSHPRGQGGYEQYF. CDR3 DNA sequence: TGTGCCAGCAGCCACCCAAGGGGACAGGGAGGATACGAGCAGTACTTC.

The chain combines TRBV5-8 with TRBJ2-7; maybe TRBD1 (6 bases). From germline, CDR1 is SGHTS and CDR2 YDEGEE. CDR3 length equals 14 residues. Trimming pared 4 bases from V and 4 bases from J, leaving 15 bases between. The chain's CDR3 is CASSRVQGPYEQYF. The CDR3 nucleotides are TGTGCCAGCAGCAGAGTGCAGGGGCCTTACGAGCAGTACTTC.

V and J are TRBV5-6 and TRBJ1-6, with TRBD1 matching over 7 bases. Germline V gives CDR1 SGHDT, CDR2 YYEEEE. The length of the CDR3 is 15 residues. Trimming removed 4 bases from V and 4 bases from J; junction bases left unmatched: 5. The CDR3 loop reads CASSTETGYNSPLHF. The DNA for the CDR3 is TGTGCCAGCAGCACCGAGACAGGGTATAATTCACCCCTCCACTTT.

V is TRBV29-1 and J is TRBJ2-1; D gene ambiguous. Between the trimmed V and J ends, which lost 1 base and 0 bases, there was a span of 10 bases. From germline, CDR1 is SQVTM and CDR2 ANQGSEA. The CDR3 sequence is 15 residues long. CDR3 sequence: CSVEVVPSSYNEQFF. The CDR3 DNA follows: TGCAGCGTTGAAGTAGTACCTAGCTCCTACAATGAGCAGTTCTTC.

The CDR3 spells CASSDRGLDGELFF. CDR3 DNA sequence: TGCGCCAGCAGTGATAGGGGGCTAGACGGGGAGCTGTTTTTT. The rearrangement links TRBV5-1 to TRBJ2-2; 7 bases map to TRBD1. The J segment lost 7 bases and the V segment lost 5 bases, leaving 8 bases of the junction unmatched. CDR1 is SGHRS, CDR2 YFSETQ, per germline. This CDR3 has 14 residues.

The chain has TRBV30 and TRBJ2-7, with D perhaps TRBD1 (5 bases). The CDR3 sequence is 14 residues long. Germline values: CDR1 GTSNPN, CDR2 SVGIG (reference sequence). V lost 3 bases, J lost 0 bases, and 12 bases lay in between. The CDR3, as DNA: TGTGCCTGGAGAGAGACAGAGAACTCCTACGAGCAGTACTTC. As protein: CAWRETENSYEQYF.

The genes are TRBV5-1 and TRBJ2-7, with D possibly matching TRBD2 (7 bases). Trimming pared 0 bases from V and 2 bases from J, leaving 12 bases between. The CDR3 has 15 residues. Germline lookup yields CDR1 SGHRS and CDR2 YFSETQ. In DNA, the CDR3 is TGCGCCAGCAGCTTGGCCCCGGGGGGCACCTACGAGCAGTACTTC. Its protein is CASSLAPGGTYEQYF.

The V gene is TRBV4-2, the J gene TRBJ1-2; D unresolved. The ends were cut back, 1 base at V and 8 bases at J, with 20 bases in the middle. CDR1 is LGHNA and CDR2 is YNFKEQ in the germline V gene. The CDR3 totals 16 residues. CDR3 region: CASSQAIWGGRRGYTF. The CDR3 DNA reads as TGTGCCAGCAGCCAAGCCATTTGGGGAGGGAGGCGCGGCTACACCTTC.

This chain links TRBV7-9 with TRBJ2-7, with a possible D match to TRBD1 (6 bases). V shed 3 bases and J shed 6 bases, with 15 bases lying between them. CDR1 is SEHNR and CDR2 is FQNEAQ in the germline V gene (reference sequence). CDR3 size: 14 residues. CDR3 sequence (DNA): TGTGCCAGCAGCTTCTCCGGGACATCCCTCGAGCAGTACTTC. As protein: CASSFSGTSLEQYF.

The V call is TRBV19, the J call TRBJ2-1; 8 bases are shared with TRBD1. CDR1 LNHDA and CDR2 SQIVND come from the germline V gene (reference sequence). The CDR3 loop spans 14 amino acids. The junction had 4 bases not matched to a gene; V was cut back by 4 bases and J by 5 bases. The CDR3 DNA follows: TGTGCCAGTAGTAGATCGACAGGGGACAATGAGCAGTTCTTC. Translated: CASSRSTGDNEQFF.

V is TRBV6-5 and J is TRBJ2-1; D not resolved. Trimming took off 0 bases at V and 0 bases at J, with 6 bases between the two ends. CDR3 length: 15 residues. Germline assignment: CDR1 MNHEY and CDR2 SVGAGI. The chain's CDR3 is CASSYSTPSYNEQFF. In nucleotides, the CDR3 is TGTGCCAGCAGTTACTCAACACCCTCCTACAATGAGCAGTTCTTC.

The chain links TRBV6-2 or TRBV6-3 to TRBJ2-5, with 9 positions matching TRBD1. V trimming: 6 bases; J trimming: 6 bases; junction bases outside the gene matches: 11. Germline CDR1 reads MNHEY; CDR2 reads SVGEGT. The length of the CDR3 is 15 residues. CDR3 sequence: CASSQDRGGRKTQYF. CDR3 coding DNA: TGTGCCAGCAGCCAGGACAGGGGAGGAAGAAAGACCCAGTACTTC.

The chain links TRBV19 to TRBJ2-1; D uncertain. V gave up 2 bases and J gave up 9 bases, with 11 bases separating them. Germline lookup yields CDR1 LNHDA and CDR2 SQIVND (reference sequence). The CDR3 is made up of 13 amino acids. In nucleotides, the CDR3 is TGTGCCAGTAGTATAAGCCAGCAGGTTGAGCAGTTCTTC. This gives the protein CASSISQQVEQFF.

The chain has TRBV7-8 and TRBJ2-7, with 11 nucleotides matching TRBD2. The germline V gene encodes CDR1 SGHVS and CDR2 FQNEAQ. The CDR3 consists of 20 residues. J gave up 5 bases and V 5 bases, and 23 bases lay outside the gene matches. Written as DNA, the CDR3 is TGTGCCAGCAGCCTAGGTCGTGCGCTAGCGGGAGGAGGTCTCCCTAACGAGCAGTACTTC. Translated, it gives CASSLGRALAGGGLPNEQYF.

This clone was seen once. V gene TRBV28 combines with J gene TRBJ2-7; 9 nucleotides align to TRBD2. V was pared by 3 bases and J by 3 bases, with 6 bases of the junction left unmatched. This CDR3 comprises 15 residues. From germline, CDR1 is MDHEN and CDR2 SYDVKM. The CDR3 nucleotides are TGTGCCAGCAGTTTTGTGACTAGCGGCCTCTACGAGCAGTACTTC. Protein sequence: CASSFVTSGLYEQYF.

V usage is TRBV27 and J usage is TRBJ1-1; tentative D call: TRBD1 (6 bases). Looked up from germline, CDR1 is MNHEY and CDR2 is SMNVEV (reference sequence). V was trimmed by 4 bases and J by 7 bases, leaving 10 bases between them. The CDR3 consists of 12 residues. The CDR3 DNA follows: TGTGCCAGCAGTTCGGAACAGGGTGAAGCTTTCTTT. Translating gives CASSSEQGEAFF.

The CDR3 reads CASSQDSAGATEAFF. CDR3 nucleotide sequence: TGTGCCAGCAGCCAAGATTCGGCAGGGGCCACTGAAGCTTTCTTT. The V gene is TRBV14, the J gene TRBJ1-1, with a tentative D call TRBD1 (6 bases). The CDR3 is 15 amino acids. V was shortened by 0 bases and J by 4 bases, with 12 bases between the two germline ends. Germline lookup yields CDR1 SGHDN and CDR2 FVKESK. The complete variable domain, with remaining parts taken from reference TRBV14 and TRBJ1-1, reads EAGVTQFPSHSVIEKGQTVTLRCDPISGHDNLYWYRRVMGKEIKFLLHFVKESKQDESGMPNNRFLAERTGGTYSTLKVQPAELEDSGVYFCASSQDSAGATEAFFGQGTRLTVV.

The chain uses TRBV5-4 and TRBJ2-1; 10 nucleotides line up with TRBD1. Trimming cost V 7 bases and J 5 bases; bases outside gene matches: 6. Germline CDR1 reads SGHNT; CDR2 reads YYREEE (reference sequence). CDR3 size: 14 residues. The CDR3 sequence is CASADRGPHNEQFF. The CDR3 bases are TGTGCCAGCGCAGACAGGGGGCCCCACAATGAGCAGTTCTTC.

V and J are TRBV9 and TRBJ1-1; D ambiguous. V lost 0 bases to trimming and J lost 1 base, with 7 bases between them. The CDR3 has 14 amino acids. From germline, CDR1 is SGDLS and CDR2 YYNGEE. DNA for the CDR3: TGTGCCAGCAGCGTAGGTCCCCAGAACACTGAAGCTTTCTTT. Its translation: CASSVGPQNTEAFF.